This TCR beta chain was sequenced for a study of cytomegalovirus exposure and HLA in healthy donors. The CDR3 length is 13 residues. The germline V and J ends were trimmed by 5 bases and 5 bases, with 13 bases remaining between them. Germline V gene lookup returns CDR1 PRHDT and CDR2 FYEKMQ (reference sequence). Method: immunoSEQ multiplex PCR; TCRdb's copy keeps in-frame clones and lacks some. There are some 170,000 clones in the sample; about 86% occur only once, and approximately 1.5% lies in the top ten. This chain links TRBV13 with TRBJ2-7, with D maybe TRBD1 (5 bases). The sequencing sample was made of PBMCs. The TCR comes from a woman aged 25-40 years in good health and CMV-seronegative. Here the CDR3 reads CASSPQGRDEQYF. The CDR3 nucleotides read TGTGCCAGCAGCCCCCAGGGTCGTGACGAGCAGTACTTC. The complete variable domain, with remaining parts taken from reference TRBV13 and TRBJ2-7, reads AAGVIQSPRHLIKEKRETATLKCYPIPRHDTVYWYQQGPGQDPQFLISFYEKMQSDKGSIPDRFSAQQFSDYHSELNMSSLELGDSALYFCASSPQGRDEQYFGPGTRLTVT.